This is a list of T cell receptor beta chains from one sample in a study of T cells in Graves' hyperthyroidism and ophthalmopathy. TCRdb passed the multiplex PCR reads through MiXCR, listing each CDR3 protein once. Found here are a few hundred thousand distinct CDR3 sequences, roughly 46% of them singletons; the top ten hold roughly 20%. Sequenced: peripheral blood or thyroid tissue (not recorded which). Receptors were obtained from an adult woman with Graves' disease, either hyperthyroidism or ophthalmopathy (not recorded which). The CDR3 runs from the conserved cysteine through the conserved F or W. The D gene is left open where the match is weak. The size of a clone is reported for some rows only, either as once, few or many, or as a class for expanded clones.

>TRBV7-2|.|.|TRBJ2-5
CASSRRSRVGVWETQYF
TGTGCCAGCAGCCGCCGCTCTCGTGTGGGAGTGTGGGAGACCCAGTACTTC
>TRBV5-4|.|TRBD1|TRBJ1-2
CASSPRGTDGYTF
TGTGCCAGCAGCCCACGCGGGACAGATGGCTACACCTTC
>TRBV2|.|.|TRBJ1-1
CASRTGTSTEAFF
TGTGCCAGCAGAACCGGGACAAGCACTGAAGCTTTCTTT
>TRBV13|.|TRBD1|TRBJ1-1
CASRPDRANTEAFF
TGTGCCAGCCGCCCGGACAGGGCGAACACTGAAGCTTTCTTT
>TRBV7-3|many|.|TRBJ2-3
CASSLSGSTDTQYF
TGTGCCAGCAGCCTAAGCGGGAGCACAGATACGCAGTATTTT
>TRBV7-9|once|.|TRBJ2-1
CASSLVTRSLFF
TGTGCCAGCAGCTTAGTGACCAGGAGTTTGTTCTTC
>TRBV6-6|.|.|TRBJ1-2
CASNFRASGGYTF
TGTGCCAGCAATTTCAGAGCGTCGGGGGGCTACACCTTC
>TRBV2|.|.|TRBJ2-6
CASSGPHSGANVLTF
TGTGCCAGCAGTGGACCACACTCTGGGGCCAACGTCCTGACTTTC
>TRBV9|.|.|TRBJ2-5
CASSPRGGSGNPTEETQYF
TGTGCCAGCAGCCCCCGTGGGGGGTCCGGAAACCCGACAGAAGAGACCCAGTACTTC
>TRBV10-3|once|.|TRBJ1-2
CAIRKREANYGYTF
TGTGCCATCAGAAAACGTGAGGCTAACTATGGCTACACCTTC
>TRBV29-1|many|.|TRBJ1-1
CSAETGQNTEAFF
TGCAGCGCCGAAACAGGGCAGAACACTGAAGCTTTCTTT
>TRBV20-1|.|TRBD1|TRBJ1-2
CSGSRDRTSGYTF
TGCAGTGGGTCACGGGACAGAACCTCTGGCTACACCTTC
>TRBV7-2|once|TRBD1|TRBJ1-2
CASSLAYRPGTVPYYGYTF
TGTGCCAGCAGCTTAGCTTACCGACCCGGGACAGTGCCTTACTATGGCTACACCTTC
>TRBV12-3/TRBV12-4|many|.|TRBJ1-5
CASRPGTDNQPQHF
TGTGCCAGCAGGCCCGGGACTGACAATCAGCCCCAGCATTTT
>TRBV7-2|.|.|TRBJ1-3
CASSPGPTIYF
TGTGCCAGCAGCCCAGGACCGACCATATATTTT
>TRBV10-3|.|.|TRBJ2-2
CAISEGGELFF
TGTGCCATCAGTGAGGGTGGGGAGCTGTTTTTT
>TRBV5-5|.|TRBD1|TRBJ2-7
CASRTGTGGYYEQYF
TGTGCCAGCAGGACCGGGACAGGGGGCTACTACGAGCAGTACTTC
>TRBV12-3/TRBV12-4|few|TRBD2|TRBJ2-7
CASSLGGGGTYSYEQYF
TGTGCCAGCAGTTTAGGGGGGGGGGGAACCTACTCCTACGAGCAGTACTTC
>TRBV5-6|.|.|TRBJ2-7
CARTGNQPQQYF
TGTGCCAGAACAGGGAATCAGCCCCAGCAGTACTTC
>TRBV10-3|.|.|TRBJ2-2
CAISDMGTGELFF
TGTGCCATCAGTGATATGGGGACCGGGGAGCTGTTTTTT
>TRBV19|.|.|TRBJ2-6
CASSIGGDSGANVLTF
TGTGCCAGTAGTATAGGAGGTGACTCTGGGGCCAACGTCCTGACTTTC
>TRBV7-6|many|TRBD2|TRBJ2-7
CASSLTPLTSGRKTYEQYF
TGTGCCAGCAGCTTAACCCCCCTGACTAGCGGGAGAAAGACCTACGAGCAGTACTTC
>TRBV20-1|.|.|TRBJ1-4
CSARQGIEKLFF
TGCAGTGCCCGGCAGGGCATTGAAAAACTGTTTTTT
>TRBV7-2|.|TRBD1|TRBJ1-2
CASSPSGQGAYGYTF
TGCGCCAGCAGCCCATCGGGACAGGGGGCGTATGGCTACACCTTC
>TRBV7-2|few|.|TRBJ1-5
CASSVGNGGRQPQHF
TGTGCCAGCAGCGTAGGTAACGGGGGGCGGCAGCCCCAGCATTTT
>TRBV5-1|.|.|TRBJ2-2
CASSRMNRVKDGELFF
TGCGCCAGCAGCCGGATGAACAGGGTCAAGGACGGGGAGCTGTTTTTT
>TRBV9|many|.|TRBJ2-7
CASSVGKESYEQYF
TGTGCCAGCAGCGTAGGGAAGGAATCCTACGAGCAGTACTTC
>TRBV7-3|many|.|TRBJ2-2
CASRQTDTGELFF
TGTGCCAGCAGACAGACAGACACCGGGGAGCTGTTTTTT
>TRBV7-9|.|.|TRBJ2-2
CASSFSPGTTGELFF
TGTGCCAGCAGCTTCTCCCCCGGGACTACCGGGGAGCTGTTTTTT
>TRBV6-6|.|.|TRBJ1-5
CASSYSRDGNQPQHF
TGTGCCAGCAGTTACTCGCGAGACGGGAATCAGCCCCAGCATTTT
>TRBV25-1|.|.|TRBJ1-6
CASSRPHTEYNSPLHF
TGTGCCAGCTCACGTCCCCACACGGAATATAATTCACCCCTCCACTTT
>TRBV18|.|.|TRBJ1-2
CASSPARGGYTF
TGTGCCAGCTCACCGGCCCGGGGGGGCTACACCTTC
>TRBV29-1|.|TRBD1|TRBJ1-1
CSVEVPPRQGFGTEAFF
TGCAGCGTTGAAGTTCCCCCGAGACAGGGATTTGGGACTGAAGCTTTCTTT
>TRBV7-9|few|.|TRBJ2-1
CASSRGTGSRYNEQFF
TGTGCCAGCAGCCGGGGAACAGGGTCGAGGTACAATGAGCAGTTCTTC
>TRBV28|.|.|TRBJ2-7
CASSSTFYEQYF
TGTGCCAGCAGTTCGACCTTTTACGAGCAATACTTC
>TRBV7-9|.|.|TRBJ1-2
CASSLDSGHGNTF
TGTGCCAGCAGCTTAGACAGTGGTCACGGAAACACCTTC
>TRBV15|.|TRBD1|TRBJ1-5
CATSALRGTGTGNQPQHF
TGTGCCACCAGCGCCCTAAGAGGTACCGGGACAGGGAATCAGCCCCAGCATTTT
>TRBV12-3/TRBV12-4|.|.|TRBJ2-2
CASSLGGIGELFF
TGTGCCAGCAGTTTAGGGGGGATCGGGGAGCTGTTTTTT
>TRBV2|.|TRBD1|TRBJ2-2
CASSSWDRNTGELSW
TGTGCCAGCAGTTCTTGGGACAGGAACACCGGGGAGCTGTCTTGG
>TRBV7-8|.|TRBD1|TRBJ2-2
CASSNRGPGELFF
TGTGCCAGCAGCAACAGGGGGCCCGGGGAGCTGTTTTTT
>TRBV2|.|TRBD1|TRBJ2-5
CASMRGTGVETQYF
TGTGCCAGCATGCGAGGGACAGGGGTTGAGACCCAGTACTTC
>TRBV15|.|.|TRBJ2-2
CATSSRNTGELFF
TGTGCCACCAGCAGTAGGAACACCGGGGAGCTGTTTTTT
>TRBV5-1|.|TRBD2|TRBJ2-2
CASRFGLAELSGELFF
TGCGCCAGCAGATTTGGACTAGCGGAACTGTCGGGGGAGCTGTTTTTT
>TRBV19|few|TRBD1|TRBJ2-7
CASRPAGTAGYEQYF
TGTGCCTCCCGACCCGCCGGGACAGCAGGCTACGAGCAGTACTTC
>TRBV7-6|.|.|TRBJ2-2
CASSTGAGRGLVGTGELFF
TGTGCCAGCAGCACGGGGGCAGGGAGAGGACTAGTGGGGACCGGGGAGCTGTTTTTT
>TRBV7-9|many|TRBD2|TRBJ2-7
CASSLVPSGSHEQYF
TGTGCCAGCAGCTTAGTCCCTAGCGGGAGCCACGAGCAGTACTTC
>TRBV15|.|.|TRBJ1-5
CATAELHSNQPQHF
TGTGCCACCGCAGAGTTACATAGCAATCAGCCCCAGCATTTT
>TRBV7-8|.|TRBD2|TRBJ2-1
CASKSTSGRGNEQFF
TGTGCCAGCAAATCGACTAGCGGGCGGGGAAATGAGCAGTTCTTC
>TRBV10-3|.|TRBD1|TRBJ1-6
CAISEQGGYNSPLHF
TGTGCCATCAGTGAACAGGGGGGCTATAATTCACCCCTCCACTTT
>TRBV6-6|many|.|TRBJ2-6
CASSYGGAGANVLTF
TGTGCCAGCAGTTACGGGGGCGCTGGGGCCAACGTCCTGACTTTC
>TRBV12-3/TRBV12-4|.|.|TRBJ1-2
CAGTLVLGSNYGYTF
TGTGCCGGCACCCTAGTCTTGGGTTCCAACTATGGCTACACCTTC
>TRBV5-4|.|TRBD1|TRBJ1-2
CASSRGQPFNYGYTF
TGTGCCAGCAGCAGGGGACAGCCATTTAACTATGGCTACACCTTC
>TRBV7-3|.|.|TRBJ1-4
CASSSLGRNEKLFF
TGTGCCAGCAGCTCTTTGGGTCGGAACGAAAAACTGTTTTTT
>TRBV29-1|.|.|TRBJ2-7
CSRKGEAGSEQYF
TGCAGTCGAAAGGGGGAGGCCGGGAGCGAGCAGTACTTC
>TRBV15|few|.|TRBJ2-7
CATSRGGVVGSYEQYF
TGTGCCACCAGCAGAGGAGGGGTAGTGGGTTCCTACGAGCAGTACTTC
>TRBV11-2|.|TRBD1|TRBJ2-2
CASSLRGGADTGEPFF
TGTGCCAGCAGCTTGAGAGGGGGCGCCGACACCGGGGAGCCGTTTTTT
>TRBV2|many|.|TRBJ1-2
CASRQGLGYTF
TGTGCCAGCAGACAGGGCCTTGGCTACACCTTC
>TRBV5-5|many|.|TRBJ1-1
CASSLEWVQNTEAFF
TGTGCCAGCAGCTTGGAATGGGTACAGAACACTGAAGCTTTCTTT
>TRBV3-1|.|TRBD2|TRBJ2-5
CASSHGGIRTETQYF
TGTGCCAGCAGCCACGGGGGGATCCGGACGGAGACCCAGTACTTC
>TRBV7-2|.|.|TRBJ2-7
CASSEDFSAEQYF
TGTGCCAGCAGCGAGGATTTTTCCGCCGAGCAGTACTTC